This TCR beta chain comes out of a study of cytomegalovirus exposure and HLA in healthy donors. Whole-study results and caveats: As confirmed in vitro, a few CMV-associated chains were specific for CMV antigens. One later analysis, an examination of the roughly 130 validation repertoires, found that first-cohort TCR clusters tended to co-occur in them.

TCRdb keeps only in-frame clones here, not all; method: immunoSEQ multiplex PCR. The sample includes 100,000 to 150,000 clones, about 88% seen only once; the top ten take 0.95% to 1.5%. With regard to this clone: Antigen unknown.

The sequence derives from a young woman in good health and CMV-seronegative. The sequencing input was PBMCs.

CDR3 protein: CASLRDRDSANNEQFF. CDR3 coding DNA: TGTGCCAGCTTAAGGGACAGGGATTCCGCAAACAATGAGCAGTTCTTC. The V gene is TRBV18, the J gene TRBJ2-1, with 9 bases aligning to TRBD1. The CDR3 length is 16 residues. Germline V gene lookup returns CDR1 KGHSH and CDR2 LQKENI. V dropped 7 bases and J dropped 5; count of bases not matched to a gene: 12.